The clone carrying this TCR beta chain was seen a few times. Its antigen is unidentified. One end of the junction does not line up with germline, which may come from a read error. The data stem from a study of T cell repertoires in cytomegalovirus infection. Using its own MiXCR run on the reads, TCRdb lists one record per CDR3 protein. The sample records tens of thousands of distinct CDR3 sequences, around 20% being singletons. This CDR3 has 8 residues. The rearrangement joins TRBV12-3 or TRBV12-4 to TRBJ1-2; D is ambiguous. The TCR was taken from a human donor in good health (CMV status not recorded). Some clones in this sample may be carry-over from other donors' samples. The starting material was CD8+ T cells from cultured PBMCs, obtained from culture after CMV antigen stimulation. CDR3 in DNA: TGTGCCAGCAGCCCCGGGGTCTTC. Translation: CASSPGVF.